A selection of T cell receptor beta chains follows, all from one sample in a study of OX40 agonist ivuxolimab in advanced cancers. The assay was immunoSEQ multiplex PCR, and TCRdb's table has in-frame clones only and misses some. The table includes about 99,000 clones, 91% detected once. Sequencing used CD4+ or CD8+ T cells sorted from blood, obtained in a trial of the OX40 agonist ivuxolimab. The receptors stem from an adult with an advanced solid tumor such as melanoma, head and neck, liver or kidney cancer. Both conserved end residues are part of each CDR3. Fields, in order: V gene, D gene, clone size, J gene, CDR3 DNA, CDR3 protein. D genes are given only for firm matches. Rows may omit the clone size; those that give it use once, few, many or a size class.

TRBV13	TRBD1	NA	TRBJ2-7	TGTGCCAGCAGCTATTGGACAGGATCCACAGACTACGAGCAGTACTTC	CASSYWTGSTDYEQYF
TRBV2	TRBD2	NA	TRBJ2-1	TGTGCCAGCAGTTGGACTAGCGGGAGCGATGAGCAGTTCTTC	CASSWTSGSDEQFF
TRBV28	NA	NA	TRBJ1-5	TGTGCCAGCAGAACATCCGGGGTAGGAAATCAGCCCCAGCATTTT	CASRTSGVGNQPQHF
TRBV10-3	TRBD2	NA	TRBJ2-2	TGTGCCATGGGAGCGGGAGGAGGAACCGGGGAGCTGTTTTTT	CAMGAGGGTGELFF
TRBV6-1	TRBD2	NA	TRBJ2-7	TGTGCCAGCAGCCTAGCGGCACCCGACTACGAGCAGTACTTC	CASSLAAPDYEQYF
TRBV5-1	NA	NA	TRBJ1-2	TGCGCCAGCAGCTTGGGGAGTTTGGGGGCCTATGGCTACACCTTC	CASSLGSLGAYGYTF
TRBV15	NA	NA	TRBJ2-3	TGTGCCACCAGCAGACCGTTGGGTACGCAGTATTTT	CATSRPLGTQYF
TRBV19	TRBD2	NA	TRBJ2-2	TGTGCCAGTAATCGTGGGCTAGCGGGAGGCGACACCGGGGAGCTGTTTTTT	CASNRGLAGGDTGELFF
TRBV28	NA	NA	TRBJ1-2	TGTGCCAGCAGTTTATTGGCAGATAATAACTATGGCTACACCTTC	CASSLLADNNYGYTF
TRBV10-3	TRBD2	NA	TRBJ2-7	TGTGCCATCAGTGAGGGACTAGCGTATTACGAGCAGTACTTC	CAISEGLAYYEQYF
TRBV7-2	TRBD2	NA	TRBJ2-7	TGTGCCAGCAGCCCAAGTGTAGCGGGAGGAGATCGGGAGCAGTACTTC	CASSPSVAGGDREQYF
TRBV7-2	NA	NA	TRBJ1-5	TGTGCCAGCAGCAGGACTGTGAATCAGCCCCAGCATTTT	CASSRTVNQPQHF
TRBV30	NA	NA	TRBJ2-3	TGTGCCTGGAGTGTTTTAGATACGCAGTATTTT	CAWSVLDTQYF
TRBV28	NA	NA	TRBJ1-4	TGTGCCAGCAGTTTCTCCGGTAATGAAAAACTGTTTTTT	CASSFSGNEKLFF
TRBV10-3	NA	NA	TRBJ1-5	TGTGCCATCAGTGAGGCAGGGGACAATCAGCCCCAGCATTTT	CAISEAGDNQPQHF
TRBV11-2	NA	NA	TRBJ1-3	TGTGCCAGCAGCTTAGATCCGCGTCCTGGAAACACCATATATTTT	CASSLDPRPGNTIYF
TRBV19	TRBD1	NA	TRBJ1-2	TGTGCCAGTAGTACGACAGGGGAGCCTTCTGGCTACACCTTC	CASSTTGEPSGYTF
TRBV4-1	TRBD1	NA	TRBJ1-4	TGCGCCAGCAGCCTCCGAGGGGGCCTTAATAATGAAAAACTGTTTTTT	CASSLRGGLNNEKLFF
TRBV7-9	NA	NA	TRBJ2-2	TGTGCCAGCAGCTTTGGTAGAAGCGCGCGGGACACCGGGGAGCTGTTTTTT	CASSFGRSARDTGELFF
TRBV9	TRBD2	NA	TRBJ2-3	TGTGCCAGCAGCGTAGGGGGACTAGCGTCAGATACGCAGTATTTT	CASSVGGLASDTQYF
TRBV5-4	TRBD1	NA	TRBJ2-1	TGTGCCAGCAGCCCCCGGGACAGGGGACCCTACAATGAGCAGTTCTTC	CASSPRDRGPYNEQFF
TRBV7-2	NA	once	TRBJ2-7	TGTGCCAGCAGCTTAGTCGTCGGAGCCTACGAGCAGTACTTC	CASSLVVGAYEQYF
TRBV28	NA	NA	TRBJ1-2	TGTGCCAGCAGTTTGGATGGTGTGACAGCTAACTATGGCTACACCTTC	CASSLDGVTANYGYTF
TRBV11-2	TRBD2	NA	TRBJ2-1	TGTGCCAGCAGCTTAGTTCCTAGCGGGATAGGTGAGCAGTTCTTC	CASSLVPSGIGEQFF
TRBV19	TRBD1	NA	TRBJ2-5	TGTGCCAGTAGTATGGGCAGGGGGCGCTTAGAGACCCAGTACTTC	CASSMGRGRLETQYF
TRBV25-1	NA	NA	TRBJ2-7	TGTGCCAGCAGTGTCGGAAACTACGAGCAGTACTTC	CASSVGNYEQYF
TRBV4-2	NA	NA	TRBJ1-2	TGTGCCAGCTCCGAAGTCCCCGAAGTAAATCACGGCTACACCTTC	CASSEVPEVNHGYTF